This T cell receptor (beta chain) was found in a study of OX40 agonist ivuxolimab in advanced cancers. About this clone: Antigen: not known.

Data came from immunoSEQ multiplex PCR; TCRdb stores just in-frame clones and leaves some out. The data hold about 99,000 clones, with less than 95% observed a single time. Study findings and constraints: Individuals who were partial responders at 0.1-3.0 mg/kg had clonal expansion that ranked among the lowest. At 0.1 to 3.0 mg/kg and by week 6, clonal expansion occurred in CD4+ and CD8+ blood T cells. On average, a greater number of expanded clones characterised CD8+ T cells relative to CD4+.

V lost 1 base, J lost 5 bases, and 11 bases lay in between. Germline values: CDR1 SGHDN, CDR2 FVKESK. CDR3 length: 14 amino acids. V usage is TRBV14 and J usage is TRBJ2-5; D is perhaps TRBD1 (6 bases). This TCR came from an adult with an advanced solid tumor such as melanoma, head and neck, liver or kidney cancer. Sequenced material: CD4+ or CD8+ T cells sorted from blood, taken in a trial of the OX40 agonist ivuxolimab. CDR3 bases: TGTGCCAGCAGCCAAGTGTGGCAGGGGGAGACCCAGTACTTC. Its translation is CASSQVWQGETQYF.